A single T cell receptor (beta chain) is shown here with its context. The ends were cut back, 3 bases at V and 1 base at J, with 13 bases in the middle. The CDR3 loop spans 16 amino acids. The germline CDR1 and CDR2 sequences are MDHEN and SYDVKM. The data originate from a study of blood T cell repertoires in COVID-19. Under the authors' procedure: Estimates of nucleated cell counts were drawn from the amplification of reference gene primers. TCRdb keeps only in-frame clones here, not all; method: immunoSEQ multiplex PCR. Clonal size and the V and J genes are those of that table, whereas D and trimming came from the DNA. Of 130,000 or so clones listed, roughly 90% are singletons.

The source material was peripheral blood. This chain uses TRBV28 with TRBJ1-3, with TRBD1 as a possible D gene (6 bases). This clonotype originated in a man aged 45-65 years with active or convalescent COVID-19. Here the CDR3 DNA reads TGTGCCAGCAGTTTGCCCGGGCAGGGGTCTGGAAACACCATATATTTT. This codes for CASSLPGQGSGNTIYF. Full variable domain (rest looked up from reference TRBV28 and TRBJ1-3): DVKVTQSSRYLVKRTGEKVFLECVQDMDHENMFWYRQDPGLGLRLIYFSYDVKMKEKGDIPEGYSVSREKKERFSLILESASTNQTSMYLCASSLPGQGSGNTIYFGEGSWLTVV.